A selection of T cell receptor beta chains follows, all from one sample in a study of CD8 T cells in ankylosing spondylitis. TCRdb recomputed calls from the 5' RACE reads with MiXCR, one row per CDR3 protein. The table includes about 210,000 distinct CDR3 sequences, roughly 8.2% detected once. Specimen: blood, either unsorted or a sorted T cell fraction (not recorded which). Receptors were obtained from a female donor with ankylosing spondylitis or in good health (not recorded which). Both conserved end residues are part of each CDR3. The D gene is left open where the match is weak. Expanded clones get a size class; other rows say once, few or many, or leave the size out.

v_gene	abundance	j_gene	d_gene	CDR3nt	CDR3aa
TRBV7-9	NA	TRBJ1-5	TRBD1	TGTGCCAGCAGCTTCCAGGGGGCGGTTGGCAATCAGCCCCAGCATTTT	CASSFQGAVGNQPQHF
TRBV5-1	many	TRBJ2-2	NA	TGCGCCAGCAGCTTGGGACATCAAACCGGGGAGCTGTTTTTT	CASSLGHQTGELFF
TRBV5-4	few	TRBJ1-2	TRBD1	TGTGCCAGCAGCGCCGGGACAGGGCGAGGCTACACCTTC	CASSAGTGRGYTF
TRBV5-5	many	TRBJ2-2	TRBD2	TGTGCCAGCAGCTTGCCGCGCGGGCGGGAGTACACCGGGGAGCTGTTTTTT	CASSLPRGREYTGELFF
TRBV6-4	NA	TRBJ1-5	NA	TGTGCCAGCAGCCGGACAAGAGGTGATCAGCCCCAGCATTTT	CASSRTRGDQPQHF
TRBV5-1	many	TRBJ1-3	NA	TGCGCCAGCAGCTGGGGTAACAGGCGCTCTGGAAACACCATATATTTT	CASSWGNRRSGNTIYF
TRBV20-1	many	TRBJ2-3	NA	TGCAGTGCTAGAGTCGCGGATACGCAGTATTTT	CSARVADTQYF
TRBV5-6	many	TRBJ2-1	NA	TGTGCCAGCAGCTTAAGGAAAAATGAGCAGTTCTTC	CASSLRKNEQFF
TRBV7-3	NA	TRBJ2-2	TRBD1	TGTGCCATCTGCCGGGAACTAGACAGGGACACACCGAACACCGGGGAGCTGTTTTTT	CAICRELDRDTPNTGELFF
TRBV15	many	TRBJ1-3	NA	TGTGCCACCAGCGAAACAGGGAGCGGAAACACCATATATTTT	CATSETGSGNTIYF
TRBV12-3/TRBV12-4	many	TRBJ1-1	NA	TGTGCCAGCAGCCTAAAGTGGGGGACTGAAGCTTTCTTT	CASSLKWGTEAFF
TRBV12-3/TRBV12-4	many	TRBJ2-7	TRBD2	TGTGCCAGCAGTAAGGGTACTAGCGGGAGCGACGAGCAGTACTTC	CASSKGTSGSDEQYF
TRBV24-1	many	TRBJ1-1	NA	TGTGCCACCAGATCCGCGGAGGAGACTGAAGCTTTCTTT	CATRSAEETEAFF
TRBV20-1	few	TRBJ2-5	TRBD2	TGCAGTGCTCCGGGACTAGCGGTTCCCTGGGGCCAAGAGACCCAGTACTTC	CSAPGLAVPWGQETQYF
TRBV5-1	many	TRBJ1-1	TRBD1	TGCGCCAGCAGCTTTTTACTGGACAGGGGCTCTGAAGCTTTCTTT	CASSFLLDRGSEAFF
TRBV4-3	many	TRBJ2-1	TRBD2	TGCGCCAGCAGCATCTTGACTAGCGGGAGGTCGAATGAGCAGTTCTTC	CASSILTSGRSNEQFF
TRBV5-5	many	TRBJ2-7	TRBD2	TGTGCCAGCAGCCGGACTAGCGGGATCGCCTACGAGCAGTACTTC	CASSRTSGIAYEQYF
TRBV12-3/TRBV12-4	NA	TRBJ2-7	TRBD2	TGTGCCAGCAGCTTTGAACTAGCGGGAGGGATGTGGGAGCAGTACTTC	CASSFELAGGMWEQYF
TRBV28	many	TRBJ2-4	NA	TGTGCCAGCAGTTCCCCAGTCAGTAAAAACATTCAGTACTTC	CASSSPVSKNIQYF
TRBV6-2/TRBV6-3	NA	TRBJ2-2	NA	TGTGCCAGCAGTTCCCTAGTCCGGGCCGGGGAGCTGCTTTTT	CASSSLVRAGELLF
TRBV20-1	many	TRBJ1-5	NA	TGCAGTGCTAGGGATCCCATGCGGGGCAATCAGCCCCAGCATTTT	CSARDPMRGNQPQHF
TRBV5-1	many	TRBJ2-6	NA	TGCGCCAGCAGCCCCGGGACGGATTCTGGGGCCAACGTCCTGACTTTC	CASSPGTDSGANVLTF
TRBV9	many	TRBJ1-1	NA	TGTGCCAAAGACCGGGAGGGTTTCGACTTGAACACTGAAGCTTTCTTT	CAKDREGFDLNTEAFF
TRBV24-1	many	TRBJ2-7	NA	TGTGCCACCATCCGGTCGTCCCATCAGAACTACGAGCAGTACTTC	CATIRSSHQNYEQYF
TRBV6-1	many	TRBJ1-1	NA	TGTGCCAGCTTACCAATCAGGGCGAACACTGAAGCTTTCTTT	CASLPIRANTEAFF
TRBV6-1	many	TRBJ2-7	NA	TGTGCCAGCAGTGGGCTATCCTCAGGGTTAGAGCAGTACTTC	CASSGLSSGLEQYF
TRBV20-1	few	TRBJ2-6	NA	TGCAGTGCTAGCGGCGGCTCGGTGGGGGGTGGGGCCAACGTCCTGACTTTC	CSASGGSVGGGANVLTF
TRBV5-4	many	TRBJ2-7	NA	TGTGCCAGCAGCTCGCTAGGACAAGGCGAGCAGTACTTC	CASSSLGQGEQYF
TRBV5-1	many	TRBJ2-7	TRBD2	TGCGCCAGCACCAGACTAGCGGGAGGACCCTACGAGCAGTACTTC	CASTRLAGGPYEQYF
TRBV11-3	NA	TRBJ1-1	NA	TGTGCCAGCAGCTTAGATGGGGGTACCCCTGAAGCTTTCTTT	CASSLDGGTPEAFF
TRBV3-1	NA	TRBJ2-7	NA	TGTGCCAGCAGCCCCGGGGTGCCCTACGAGCAGTACTTC	CASSPGVPYEQYF
TRBV7-9	NA	TRBJ2-1	TRBD2	TGTGCCAGCAGCCCGGGAGCTAGCGGGAGTAATGAGCAGTTCTTC	CASSPGASGSNEQFF
TRBV6-2/TRBV6-3	many	TRBJ2-5	TRBD2	TGTGCCAGCAGTCTACTAGCGGGAGGAATAGAGACCCAGTACTTC	CASSLLAGGIETQYF
TRBV28	NA	TRBJ1-1	NA	TGTGCCAGCAGTTGGCAGGGGCCCACTGAAGCTTTCTTT	CASSWQGPTEAFF
TRBV20-1	many	TRBJ2-3	NA	TGCAGTGCTAGGGCTCCGGGAGATACGCAGTATTTT	CSARAPGDTQYF
TRBV12-3/TRBV12-4	few	TRBJ1-2	NA	TGTGCCAGCAGTACACAGGCGGGCGGCTACACCTTC	CASSTQAGGYTF
TRBV20-1	many	TRBJ2-1	NA	TGCAGTGGGGGGCTGTACTCCTACAATGAGCAGTTCTTC	CSGGLYSYNEQFF
TRBV9	many	TRBJ2-1	NA	TGTGCCAGCAGCCCTAAGGATCTTAGCGATTCCCTTCAGTTCTTC	CASSPKDLSDSLQFF
TRBV6-1	many	TRBJ2-7	NA	TGTGCCAGCAGCTCCCCCAGGGCGGGGAACTACGAGCAGTACTTC	CASSSPRAGNYEQYF
TRBV6-2/TRBV6-3	NA	TRBJ2-2	NA	TGTGCCAGCAGTTACTCGCCTCACACCGGGGAGCTGTTTTTT	CASSYSPHTGELFF
TRBV21-1	NA	TRBJ2-7	NA	TGTGCCAGCAGCGCCAGAGAGGGGGCTCTGACTTCCTACGAGCAGTACTTC	CASSAREGALTSYEQYF
TRBV5-1	many	TRBJ1-1	NA	TGCGCCAGCAAGAGGGGAGGAATGAACACTGAAGCTTTCTTT	CASKRGGMNTEAFF
TRBV12-3/TRBV12-4	many	TRBJ2-1	TRBD2	TGTGCCAGCAGTTTAGCGCCAACACTAGCGGGGCATTACAATGAGCAGTTCTTC	CASSLAPTLAGHYNEQFF
TRBV24-1	many	TRBJ2-5	NA	TGTGCCACCAGTGACGTGATCGAGACCCAGTACTTC	CATSDVIETQYF
TRBV29-1	many	TRBJ2-7	TRBD2	TGCAGCGTGGTGACTAGCGGGAGATACGAGCAGTACTTC	CSVVTSGRYEQYF
TRBV20-1	many	TRBJ1-2	NA	TGCAGTGCTCAGGAGGTATACTATGGCTACACCTTC	CSAQEVYYGYTF
TRBV24-1	many	TRBJ2-1	TRBD2	TGTGCCACCAGTGATCCCCGACTAGCGGGTAGAAGCTCCTACAATGAGCAGTTCTTC	CATSDPRLAGRSSYNEQFF
TRBV12-3/TRBV12-4	NA	TRBJ1-2	TRBD1	TGTGCCAGCAGTACCCCGGGACAGGGGAGAAGTGGCTACACCTTC	CASSTPGQGRSGYTF
TRBV20-1	many	TRBJ2-2	NA	TGCAGTGCCAATGAGAGGTTTTCCGGGGAGCTGTTTTTT	CSANERFSGELFF
TRBV4-3	many	TRBJ1-1	NA	TGCGCCAGCAGCCAAGTTCATATGAACACTGAAGCTTTCTTT	CASSQVHMNTEAFF
TRBV20-1	many	TRBJ2-5	NA	TGCAGCCGAATGATTAAAGAGACCCAGTACTTC	CSRMIKETQYF